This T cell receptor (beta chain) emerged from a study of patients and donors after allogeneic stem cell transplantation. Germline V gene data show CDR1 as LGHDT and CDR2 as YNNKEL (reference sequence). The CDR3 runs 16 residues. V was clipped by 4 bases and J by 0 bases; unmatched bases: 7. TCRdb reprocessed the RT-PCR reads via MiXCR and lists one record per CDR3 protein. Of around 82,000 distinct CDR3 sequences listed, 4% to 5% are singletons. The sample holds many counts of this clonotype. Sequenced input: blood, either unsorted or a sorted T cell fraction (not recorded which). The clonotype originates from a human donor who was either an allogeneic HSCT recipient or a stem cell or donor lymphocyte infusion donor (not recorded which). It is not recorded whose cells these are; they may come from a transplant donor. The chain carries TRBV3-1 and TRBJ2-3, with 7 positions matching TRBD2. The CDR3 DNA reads TGTGCCAGCAGCCCGAGCCCCGGGAGGAGCACAGATACGCAGTATTTT. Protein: CASSPSPGRSTDTQYF.